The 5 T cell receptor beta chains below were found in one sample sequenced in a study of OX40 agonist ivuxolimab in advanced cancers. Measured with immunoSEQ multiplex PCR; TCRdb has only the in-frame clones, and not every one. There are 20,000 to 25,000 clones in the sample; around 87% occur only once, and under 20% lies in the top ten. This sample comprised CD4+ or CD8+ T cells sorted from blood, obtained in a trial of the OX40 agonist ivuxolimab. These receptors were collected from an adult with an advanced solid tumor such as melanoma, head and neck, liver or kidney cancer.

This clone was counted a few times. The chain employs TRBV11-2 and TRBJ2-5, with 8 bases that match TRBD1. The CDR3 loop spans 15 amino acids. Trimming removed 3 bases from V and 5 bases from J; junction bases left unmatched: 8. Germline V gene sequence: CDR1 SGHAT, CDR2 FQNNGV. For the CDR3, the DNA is TGTGCCAGCAGCTTGCGCCGGCAGGGGGCTGAGACCCAGTACTTC. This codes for CASSLRRQGAETQYF.

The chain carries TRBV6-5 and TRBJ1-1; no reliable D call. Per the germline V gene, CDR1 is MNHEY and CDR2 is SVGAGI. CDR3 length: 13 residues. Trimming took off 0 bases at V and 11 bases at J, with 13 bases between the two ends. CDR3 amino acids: CASSYSMSGEAFF. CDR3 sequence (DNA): TGTGCCAGCAGTTACTCGATGAGCGGGGAGGCTTTCTTT.

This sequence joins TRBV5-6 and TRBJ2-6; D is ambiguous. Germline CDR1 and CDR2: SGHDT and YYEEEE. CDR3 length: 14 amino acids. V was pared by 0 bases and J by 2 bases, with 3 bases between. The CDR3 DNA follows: TGTGCCAGCAGCTTGGGAGCTGGGGCCAACGTCCTGACTTTC. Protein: CASSLGAGANVLTF.

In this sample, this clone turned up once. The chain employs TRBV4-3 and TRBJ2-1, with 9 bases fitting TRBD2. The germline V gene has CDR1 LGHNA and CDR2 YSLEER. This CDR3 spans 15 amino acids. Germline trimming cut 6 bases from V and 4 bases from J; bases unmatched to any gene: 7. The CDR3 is CASSPSGGNYNEQFF. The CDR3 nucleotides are TGCGCCAGCAGTCCCAGCGGGGGGAATTACAATGAGCAGTTCTTC.

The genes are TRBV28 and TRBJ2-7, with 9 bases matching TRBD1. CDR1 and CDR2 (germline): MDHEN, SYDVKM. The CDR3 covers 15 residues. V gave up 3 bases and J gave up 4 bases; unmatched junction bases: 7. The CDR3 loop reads CASSFPGTGIYEQYF. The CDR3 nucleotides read TGTGCCAGCAGTTTCCCCGGGACAGGGATATACGAGCAGTACTTC.